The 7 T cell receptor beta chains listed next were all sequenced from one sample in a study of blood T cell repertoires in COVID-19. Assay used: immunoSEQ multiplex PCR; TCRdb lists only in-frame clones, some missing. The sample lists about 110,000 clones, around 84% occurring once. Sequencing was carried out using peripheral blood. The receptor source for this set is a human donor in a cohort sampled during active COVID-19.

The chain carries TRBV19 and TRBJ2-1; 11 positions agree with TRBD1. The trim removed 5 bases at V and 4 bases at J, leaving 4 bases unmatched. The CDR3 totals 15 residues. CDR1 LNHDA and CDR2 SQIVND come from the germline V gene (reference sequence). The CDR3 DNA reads TGTGCCAGTAGTGAGGGGACAGGGGGATACAATGAGCAGTTCTTC. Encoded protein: CASSEGTGGYNEQFF.

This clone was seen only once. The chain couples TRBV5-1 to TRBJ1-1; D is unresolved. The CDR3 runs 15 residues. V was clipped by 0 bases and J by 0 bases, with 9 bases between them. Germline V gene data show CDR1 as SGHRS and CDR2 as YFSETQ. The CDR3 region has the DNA TGCGCCAGCAGCTTGGGCGGGGATCTGAACACTGAAGCTTTCTTT. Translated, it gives CASSLGGDLNTEAFF.

The chain's CDR3 is CASSADIYSNQPQHF. In DNA, the CDR3 is TGTGCCAGCAGCGCTGACATCTATAGCAATCAGCCCCAGCATTTT. The rearrangement links TRBV9 to TRBJ1-5; D not certain. Germline V gene data show CDR1 as SGDLS and CDR2 as YYNGEE. The CDR3 contains 15 residues. The V and J ends lost 3 bases and 0 bases respectively, with 10 bases between them.

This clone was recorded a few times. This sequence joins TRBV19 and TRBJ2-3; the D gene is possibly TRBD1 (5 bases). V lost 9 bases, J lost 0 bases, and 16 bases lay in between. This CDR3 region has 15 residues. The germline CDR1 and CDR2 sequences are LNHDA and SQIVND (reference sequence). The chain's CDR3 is CASKSRQLSTDTQYF. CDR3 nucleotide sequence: TGTGCCAGCAAGAGTCGACAGCTGAGCACAGATACGCAGTATTTT.

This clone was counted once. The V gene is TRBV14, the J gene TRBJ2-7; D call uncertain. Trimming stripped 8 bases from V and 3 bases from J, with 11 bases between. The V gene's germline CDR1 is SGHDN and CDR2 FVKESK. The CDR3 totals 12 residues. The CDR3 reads CASPTVSYEQYF. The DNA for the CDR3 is TGTGCCAGCCCAACGGTAAGCTACGAGCAGTACTTC.

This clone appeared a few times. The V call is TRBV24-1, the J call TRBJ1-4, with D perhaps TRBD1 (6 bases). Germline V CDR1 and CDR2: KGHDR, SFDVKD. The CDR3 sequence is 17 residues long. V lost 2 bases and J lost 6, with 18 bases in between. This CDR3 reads CATSDSPGRAGDEKLFF. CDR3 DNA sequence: TGTGCCACCAGTGATTCCCCGGGTCGGGCAGGGGATGAAAAACTGTTTTTT.

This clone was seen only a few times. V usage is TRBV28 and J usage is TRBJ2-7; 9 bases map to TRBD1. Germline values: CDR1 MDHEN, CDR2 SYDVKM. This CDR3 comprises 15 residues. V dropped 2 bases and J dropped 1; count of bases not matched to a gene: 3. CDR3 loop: CASSLIGQGSYEQYF. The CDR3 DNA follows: TGTGCCAGCAGTTTAATTGGACAGGGGTCCTACGAGCAGTACTTC.